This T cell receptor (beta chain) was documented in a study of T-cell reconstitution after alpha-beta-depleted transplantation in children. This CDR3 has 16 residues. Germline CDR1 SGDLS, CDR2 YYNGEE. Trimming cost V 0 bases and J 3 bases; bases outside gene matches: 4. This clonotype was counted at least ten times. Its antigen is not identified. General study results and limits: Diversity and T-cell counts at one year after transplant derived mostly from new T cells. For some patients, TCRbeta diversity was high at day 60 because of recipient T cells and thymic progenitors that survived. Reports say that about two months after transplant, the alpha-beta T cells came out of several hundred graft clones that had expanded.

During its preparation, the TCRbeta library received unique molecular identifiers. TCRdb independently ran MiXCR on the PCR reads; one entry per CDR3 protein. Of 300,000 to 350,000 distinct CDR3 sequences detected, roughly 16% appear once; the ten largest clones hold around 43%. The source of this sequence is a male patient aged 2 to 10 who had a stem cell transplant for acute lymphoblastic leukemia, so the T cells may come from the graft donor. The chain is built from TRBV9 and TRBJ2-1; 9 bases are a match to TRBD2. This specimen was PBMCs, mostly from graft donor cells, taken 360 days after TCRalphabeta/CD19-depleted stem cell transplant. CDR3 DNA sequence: TGTGCCAGCAGCGTAGGACCTAGCGGGGTCTACAATGAGCAGTTCTTC. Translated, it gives CASSVGPSGVYNEQFF.